This T cell receptor (beta chain) was captured by sequencing in a study of blood T cell repertoires in COVID-19. The V gene's germline CDR1 is MNHEY and CDR2 SVGAGI. Trimming pared 0 bases from V and 5 bases from J, leaving 7 bases between. The CDR3 runs to 14 residues. The count of this clone is one. Clinical history reported by participants formed the basis on which cohorts were assigned. How the authors handled the data: How many nucleated cells were present was estimated from reference gene primer amplification. The repertoire was sequenced with immunoSEQ multiplex PCR; TCRdb's copy has only in-frame clones and lacks some. The D gene and trimming were derived from the DNA, and the V and J assignments and clone size from that table. The sample lists around 150,000 clones, almost 85% seen once, with 11% in the top ten.

The rearrangement joins TRBV6-5 to TRBJ2-2; no clear D gene. Material for sequencing was PBMCs or T cells enriched from blood (not recorded which). This TCR was sampled from a man aged 50 or older who had recovered from COVID-19. Here the CDR3 reads CASSYSVETGELFF. The CDR3 coding sequence is TGTGCCAGCAGTTACTCGGTGGAGACCGGGGAGCTGTTTTTT.